Below are 20 T cell receptor beta chains sequenced from a single sample in a study of cytotoxic CD8 clonotypes in ibrutinib-treated CLL. Assay: immunoSEQ multiplex PCR; the TCRdb copy retains only in-frame clones and omits some. There are roughly 160,000 clones in the sample; roughly 86% occur only once, and roughly 2% lies in the top ten. The specimen comprised PBMCs, sampled after 12 months of ibrutinib treatment. These receptor sequences come from a human donor with chronic lymphocytic leukemia.

The rearrangement joins TRBV6-6 to TRBJ2-5; 10 nucleotides agree with TRBD2. The CDR3 totals 15 residues. The J segment lost 1 base and the V segment lost 6 bases, leaving 5 bases of the junction unmatched. In germline, CDR1 is MNHNY, CDR2 SVGAGI (reference sequence). This CDR3 reads CASRSSGGPQETQYF. CDR3 DNA sequence: TGTGCCAGCAGATCTAGCGGGGGACCCCAAGAGACCCAGTACTTC.

The chain couples TRBV2 to TRBJ2-1, with TRBD2 matching over 9 bases. The length of the CDR3 is 15 residues. Trimming took 6 bases from V and 8 from J; bases not matched to a gene: 11. Germline lookup yields CDR1 SNHLY and CDR2 FYNNEI. CDR3 loop: CASSLKVTSGHEQFF. CDR3 DNA sequence: TGTGCCAGCAGCCTCAAGGTTACTAGCGGGCATGAGCAGTTCTTC.

The rearrangement links TRBV28 to TRBJ1-3; 7 bases are shared with TRBD1. The CDR3 consists of 15 residues. J lost 0 bases, V lost 7 bases, and 6 bases had no gene match. CDR1 is MDHEN, CDR2 SYDVKM, per germline. The CDR3 is CASISGTASGNTIYF. As DNA, the CDR3 is TGTGCCAGCATTTCCGGGACAGCCTCTGGAAACACCATATATTTT.

The V call is TRBV9, the J call TRBJ2-3; TRBD2 is a possible D gene (5 bases). Trimming took off 0 bases at V and 2 bases at J, with 10 bases between the two ends. CDR1 and CDR2 (germline): SGDLS, YYNGEE. CDR3 length: 15 residues. CDR3 region: CASSVVGVYTDTQYF. CDR3 DNA sequence: TGTGCCAGCAGCGTAGTCGGGGTCTACACAGATACGCAGTATTTT.

This CDR3 is CASSPQTGSADTQYF. CDR3 bases: TGTGCCAGCAGCCCCCAGACAGGGTCGGCAGATACGCAGTATTTT. The chain links TRBV14 to TRBJ2-3, with 7 positions matching TRBD1. From germline, CDR1 is SGHDN and CDR2 FVKESK. This CDR3 spans 15 amino acids. V dropped 4 bases and J dropped 4; count of bases not matched to a gene: 8.

This clone was seen a handful of times. The chain has TRBV5-6 and TRBJ1-1; 8 bases map to TRBD1. CDR3 length: 15 amino acids. V lost 4 bases, J lost 5 bases, and 10 bases stayed unmatched. Germline V gene sequence: CDR1 SGHDT, CDR2 YYEEEE. CDR3 amino acids: CASSEGQVVRTEAFF. DNA for the CDR3: TGTGCCAGCAGCGAGGGACAGGTTGTGAGGACTGAAGCTTTCTTT.

The chain carries TRBV4-3 and TRBJ2-3; 9 positions match TRBD2. CDR1 LGHNA and CDR2 YSLEER come from the germline V gene. The CDR3 runs 19 residues. Trimming at V came to 1 base and at J to 0 bases, leaving 11 bases not matched to a gene. CDR3 nucleotides: TGCGCCAGCAGCCAAGTATGGCGGGGGGGGTACGCTAGCACAGATACGCAGTATTTT. This translates into CASSQVWRGGYASTDTQYF.

V and J are TRBV7-9 and TRBJ2-5, with D hard to call. Per the germline V gene, CDR1 is SEHNR and CDR2 is FQNEAQ (reference sequence). The CDR3 sequence is 15 residues long. V was pared by 4 bases and J by 0 bases, with 12 bases between. The CDR3 here is CASSSPREDQETQYF. The CDR3 region has the DNA TGTGCCAGCAGCTCGCCTAGGGAAGACCAAGAGACCCAGTACTTC.

The rearrangement links TRBV28 to TRBJ1-3; D unclear. V shed 5 bases and J shed 4 bases, with 9 bases lying between them. The germline V gene encodes CDR1 MDHEN and CDR2 SYDVKM. This CDR3 spans 13 amino acids. In DNA form, the CDR3 reads TGTGCCAGCAGTCTGTCCGGGGGAAACACCATATATTTT. This encodes CASSLSGGNTIYF.

Only one count was recorded for this clone. The V gene is TRBV5-6, the J gene TRBJ1-5, with 7 nucleotides matching TRBD1. Germline trimming cut 4 bases from V and 2 bases from J; bases unmatched to any gene: 3. This CDR3 has 14 residues. Germline V lookup: CDR1 SGHDT, CDR2 YYEEEE. The CDR3 protein is CASSHDRGNQPQHF. The CDR3 region has the DNA TGTGCCAGCAGCCACGACAGGGGCAATCAGCCCCAGCATTTT.

The J gene is TRBJ1-4, the V gene TRBV10-1; 8 nucleotides match TRBD1. This CDR3 comprises 19 residues. The V segment lost 0 bases and the J segment 5 bases; nucleotides outside the gene matches: 14. From germline, CDR1 is WNHNN and CDR2 SYGVQD (reference sequence). This CDR3 reads CASSESAGGANNGNEKLFF. Written as DNA, the CDR3 is TGCGCCAGCAGTGAGTCGGCAGGGGGCGCCAATAATGGAAATGAAAAACTGTTTTTT.

J is TRBJ2-1 and V is TRBV7-2, with 8 positions matching TRBD2. CDR1 SGHTA and CDR2 FQGNSA come from the germline V gene. With V trimmed by 7 bases and J by 5 bases, 4 bases remained unmatched. CDR3 length: 13 residues. The CDR3 reads CASNPAGDNEQFF. The CDR3 nucleotides read TGTGCCAGCAACCCAGCGGGGGACAATGAGCAGTTCTTC.

The chain links TRBV5-4 to TRBJ2-5; 11 positions match TRBD2. The assigned J gene may be wrong: the sequence end matches TRBJ2-7 better. The germline V gene has CDR1 SGHNT and CDR2 YYREEE (reference sequence). CDR3 length: 15 amino acids. CDR3 in amino acids: CASRPGTSGNYEQYF. The CDR3 DNA sequence: TGTGCCAGCAGACCCGGGACTAGCGGAAACTACGAGCAGTACTTC.

This clone showed up just a few times. This sequence joins TRBV6-5 and TRBJ2-7; TRBD1 might be the D (5 bases). The germline V and J ends were trimmed by 2 bases and 1 base, with 9 bases remaining between them. The CDR3 contains 14 residues. Germline V CDR1 and CDR2: MNHEY, SVGAGI. CDR3 nucleotides: TGTGCCAGCAGTTACGCAGGGTGGTCCTACGAGCAGTACTTC. Protein sequence: CASSYAGWSYEQYF.

The chain couples TRBV30 to TRBJ2-5; D possibly corresponds to TRBD1 (6 bases). Germline V gives CDR1 GTSNPN, CDR2 SVGIG (reference sequence). Trimming shortened V by 4 bases and J by 5 bases, and 20 bases separated the two germline ends. This CDR3 region has 15 residues. The CDR3 DNA sequence: TGTGCCTGGAAGGTAACCGGGACACTGGGGGAGACCCAGTACTTC. Translation: CAWKVTGTLGETQYF.

This chain connects TRBV6-5 to TRBJ1-2; D might be TRBD1 (5 bases). The CDR3 runs 13 residues. Germline V gene data show CDR1 as MNHEY and CDR2 as SVGAGI. Trimming cost V 10 bases and J 2 bases, with 14 bases left between them. The chain's CDR3 is CATQVGDNYGYTF. CDR3 DNA sequence: TGTGCCACCCAGGTCGGGGACAACTATGGCTACACCTTC.

CDR3 loop: CASGTGLNSYEQYF. The CDR3, as DNA: TGTGCCAGCGGAACGGGACTGAACTCCTACGAGCAGTACTTC. This sequence joins TRBV28 and TRBJ2-7, with TRBD2 as a possible D gene (6 bases). Between the trimmed V and J ends, which lost 8 bases and 0 bases, there was a span of 14 bases. Germline V gene data show CDR1 as MDHEN and CDR2 as SYDVKM. The CDR3 runs to 14 residues.

The chain combines TRBV27 with TRBJ1-3, with D possibly TRBD1 on 6 matching bases. The germline CDR1 and CDR2 sequences are MNHEY and SMNVEV (reference sequence). The CDR3 spans 14 residues. The ends were cut back, 5 bases at V and 6 bases at J, with 14 bases in the middle. The CDR3 reads CASSPTGASNTIYF. The CDR3 nucleotides are TGTGCCAGCAGTCCCACGGGGGCCTCAAACACCATATATTTT.

J is TRBJ1-5 and V is TRBV30, with 8 bases identical to TRBD1. V shed 2 bases, J shed 7 bases, and the junction held 7 bases outside the gene matches. The CDR3 runs 14 residues. Per germline, CDR1 GTSNPN and CDR2 SVGIG (reference sequence). The CDR3 is CAWSPAGDRQPQHF. Here the CDR3 DNA reads TGTGCCTGGAGTCCGGCAGGGGACAGGCAGCCCCAGCATTTT.

This chain uses TRBV27 with TRBJ1-1; D is ambiguous. The CDR3 is 13 residues long. The germline V gene encodes CDR1 MNHEY and CDR2 SMNVEV (reference sequence). Trimming stripped 7 bases from V and 0 bases from J, with 9 bases between. CDR3 sequence reads: CASKGGVNTEAFF. The CDR3, as DNA: TGTGCCAGCAAGGGTGGGGTGAACACTGAAGCTTTCTTT.